The present entry profiles one T cell receptor (beta chain) with its context. This entry comes from a study of blood T cell repertoires in COVID-19. V gave up 2 bases and J gave up 3 bases, with 5 bases separating them. Per germline, CDR1 MNHEY and CDR2 SVGEGT. This CDR3 contains 12 residues. TCRdb's table, derived via immunoSEQ multiplex PCR, lists solely in-frame clones and lacks some. This sample has approximately 140,000 clones, with around 88% found just once. This sequence originates from a woman aged 60-75 years with acute or convalescent COVID-19. Material: peripheral blood. The chain is built from TRBV6-2 or TRBV6-3 and TRBJ2-7; no definite D call. The CDR3: CASSYPNYEQYF. DNA of the CDR3: TGTGCCAGCAGTTACCCCAACTACGAGCAGTACTTC.